This T cell receptor beta chain was observed in a study of shared clonotypes between healthy human individuals. Profiled with immunoSEQ multiplex PCR; TCRdb holds only in-frame clones, not every one. This sample has millions of clones, with more than 80% found just once. Germline V gene sequence: CDR1 MNHNS, CDR2 SASEGT. CDR3 size: 15 residues. As for this clone: Its target is not known.

Study conclusions and caveats: A few donors showed sharing of about 4.8% of naive CD4 clonotypes. The study generally estimated greater richness for naive than memory subsets. Even with large depth, rarefaction showed that sorted-subset sequencing was incomplete.

The TCR originated in a man in his late teens or twenties in good health. Sequencing was performed on naive CD4+ T cells sorted from blood. The subset was: CD45RA+ positively selected. The chain joins TRBV6-1 to TRBJ2-5; 13 nucleotides line up with TRBD2. With the DNA end fitting TRBJ2-7 better, the J assignment may be wrong. The CDR3 bases are TGTGCCAGCAGTCCTCGACTAGCGGGAGGTCACGAGCAGTACTTC. Its translation is CASSPRLAGGHEQYF.